This T cell receptor (beta chain) emerged from a study of cytomegalovirus exposure and HLA in healthy donors. With respect to this clone: Antigen unknown.

Trimming removed 0 bases at V and 0 bases at J, with 8 bases between. CDR1 and CDR2 from the germline V gene are LNHNV and YYDKDF (reference sequence). The CDR3 is 15 amino acids. Study-wide results and caveats: The classifier, whose performance was assessed in both the original and validation cohorts, reportedly diagnosed cytomegalovirus status with high specificity and sensitivity.

The method was immunoSEQ multiplex PCR; TCRdb's version includes in-frame clones alone and lacks a portion of them. The sample records some 340,000 clones, 87% being singletons. This TCR was sampled from a woman aged 25-40 years in good health and CMV-seropositive. Sequencing used PBMCs. The chain carries TRBV15 and TRBJ1-2, with D uncertain. The CDR3 nucleotides read TGTGCCACCAGCAGAGAAGCAACCTCTAACTATGGCTACACCTTC. It translates to CATSREATSNYGYTF.